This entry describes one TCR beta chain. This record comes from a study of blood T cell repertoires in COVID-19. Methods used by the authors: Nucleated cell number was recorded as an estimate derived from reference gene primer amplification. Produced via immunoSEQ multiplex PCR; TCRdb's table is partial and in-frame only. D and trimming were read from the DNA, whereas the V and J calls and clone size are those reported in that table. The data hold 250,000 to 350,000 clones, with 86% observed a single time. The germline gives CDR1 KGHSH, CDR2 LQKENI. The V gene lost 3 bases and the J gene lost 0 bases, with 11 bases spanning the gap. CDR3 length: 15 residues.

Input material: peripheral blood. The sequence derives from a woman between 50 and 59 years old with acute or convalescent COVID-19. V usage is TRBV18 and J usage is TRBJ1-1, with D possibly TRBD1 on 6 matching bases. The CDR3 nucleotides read TGTGCCAGCTCACCGGTACAGGGTGTGAACACTGAAGCTTTCTTT. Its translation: CASSPVQGVNTEAFF.